This TCR beta chain was sequenced in a study of blood T cell repertoires in COVID-19. Study overall: In each case, the material was cDNA or gDNA derived from T cells, B-cell-depleted T cells, or PBMCs.

As processed by the authors: Using reference gene primer amplification, nucleated cell counts were estimated. The data were produced by immunoSEQ multiplex PCR, yet TCRdb's version contains in-frame clones alone and is incomplete. The V and J calls and clone size were taken over from that table, and D and trimming were inferred from the DNA. The sample includes roughly 160,000 clones, around 86% of them seen just once. The CDR3 sequence is 13 residues long. Germline loops: CDR1 MNHEY, CDR2 SVGEGT. Trimming at V came to 5 bases and at J to 7 bases, leaving 4 bases not matched to a gene. One Seattle source followed patients from active infection through their disease course.

The source of this sequence is an elderly woman with COVID-19, enrolled during active disease. Sequencing used peripheral blood. The chain is built from TRBV6-2 or TRBV6-3 and TRBJ2-7; 11 positions match TRBD1. The CDR3 nucleotides read TGTGCCAGCAGTGGACAGGGGGCACGGGAGCAGTACTTC. It encodes CASSGQGAREQYF.